This entry describes one T cell receptor (beta chain). The data belong to a study of technical replicates of blood from a few donors. The data were produced by immunoSEQ multiplex PCR, yet TCRdb's version contains in-frame clones alone and is incomplete. The sample contains roughly 73,000 clones, just over 90% of which appear only once. Germline V lookup: CDR1 SGHKS, CDR2 YYEKEE (reference sequence). V dropped 4 bases and J dropped 9; count of bases not matched to a gene: 15. The CDR3 totals 18 residues. What was sequenced was T cells isolated from PBMCs. V is TRBV5-5 and J is TRBJ2-1; 14 bases match TRBD2. The receptor was isolated from a human donor in good health. CDR3 residues: CASSPFRAGTSGGIEQFF. The CDR3 DNA follows: TGTGCCAGCAGCCCCTTTCGCGCTGGGACTAGCGGGGGCATTGAGCAGTTCTTC.